This entry lists 30 T cell receptor beta chains sequenced from one sample in a study of radiation and T cells in renal cell carcinoma. The repertoire was sequenced with immunoSEQ multiplex PCR; TCRdb's copy has only in-frame clones and lacks some. The table includes 85,000 to 100,000 clones, 75% to 90% detected once. Time point of the sample: baseline pretreatment blood. Treatment indicated: 15 Gy SBRT to primary tumor, nephrectomy 4 weeks later. Material: blood, obtained from a patient whose treatment included radiotherapy and nephrectomy. These receptors all stem from a man aged 45 to 65 with renal cell carcinoma.

The CDR3 region has the DNA TGTGCCAGCAGTGATCTATTCGGATCAGAAAAACTGTTTTTT. Translated, it gives CASSDLFGSEKLFF. V gene TRBV25-1 combines with J gene TRBJ1-4; D gene unclear. Looked up from germline, CDR1 is MGHDK and CDR2 is SYGVNS. Trimming left V 3 bases short and J 8 bases short, with 13 bases between. CDR3 length: 14 residues.

The V call is TRBV6-6, the J call TRBJ2-7; D possibly matches TRBD1 or TRBD2 (5 bases each). V was trimmed by 2 bases and J by 1 base, leaving 9 bases between them. CDR1 and CDR2 from the germline V gene are MNHNY and SVGAGI (reference sequence). This CDR3 has 14 amino acids. CDR3 DNA sequence: TGTGCCAGCAGTTACGTTGGGGGTTCCTACGAGCAGTACTTC. It yields the protein CASSYVGGSYEQYF.

The rearrangement uses TRBV6-5 and TRBJ2-3, with D possibly TRBD2 on 6 matching bases. CDR3 length: 14 residues. V was trimmed by 5 bases and J by 3 bases, leaving 12 bases between them. Germline V gives CDR1 MNHEY, CDR2 SVGAGI. The CDR3 protein is CASSPFAGTDTQYF. CDR3 in DNA: TGTGCCAGCAGTCCCTTCGCGGGGACAGATACGCAGTATTTT.

This chain joins TRBV5-1 and TRBJ2-6, with D hard to call. CDR1 SGHRS and CDR2 YFSETQ come from the germline V gene. CDR3 length equals 17 residues. Trimming pared 2 bases from V and 0 bases from J, leaving 12 bases between. CDR3 residues: CASSLLPKSSGANVLTF. CDR3 bases: TGCGCCAGCAGCTTACTCCCGAAGAGCTCTGGGGCCAACGTCCTGACTTTC.

V and J are TRBV9 and TRBJ2-1; 8 nucleotides align to TRBD2. Germline V gene sequence: CDR1 SGDLS, CDR2 YYNGEE. Germline trimming cut 9 bases from V and 4 bases from J; bases unmatched to any gene: 9. The CDR3 loop spans 14 amino acids. The CDR3 DNA sequence: TGTGCCACCGCCCGGGGGGGAGATTACAATGAGCAGTTCTTC. It is translated as CATARGGDYNEQFF.

The chain has TRBV6-1 and TRBJ1-5; D is possibly TRBD1 (6 bases). V lost 6 bases and J 2 bases, leaving 11 bases between the germline ends. CDR1 is MNHNS, CDR2 SASEGT, per germline. CDR3 length: 14 amino acids. This CDR3 is CASRPNRGNQPQHF. Written as DNA, the CDR3 is TGTGCCAGCAGACCCAACAGGGGCAATCAGCCCCAGCATTTT.

DNA for the CDR3: TGCGCCAGCAGTGAAGGGCGCCCGAGGGAAAACAATGAGCAGTTCTTC. This gives the protein CASSEGRPRENNEQFF. The rearrangement links TRBV10-1 to TRBJ2-1; TRBD2 might be the D (5 bases). Germline lookup yields CDR1 WNHNN and CDR2 SYGVQD (reference sequence). This CDR3 spans 16 amino acids. Trimming shortened V by 3 bases and J by 5 bases, and 17 bases separated the two germline ends.

V and J are TRBV4-1 and TRBJ2-7; D is perhaps TRBD2 (6 bases). CDR1 and CDR2 from the germline V gene are MGHRA and YSYEKL. This CDR3 spans 15 amino acids. Trimming cost V 0 bases and J 9 bases, with 18 bases left between them. CDR3 sequence: CASSQEWRWGGSQYF. The CDR3 coding sequence is TGCGCCAGCAGCCAAGAATGGCGGTGGGGAGGTTCGCAGTACTTC.

V usage is TRBV30 and J usage is TRBJ1-6; tentatively, D is TRBD1 (6 bases). Germline CDR1 is GTSNPN and CDR2 is SVGIG (reference sequence). The CDR3 has 17 amino acids. V lost 1 base and J lost 10, with 23 bases in between. CDR3 region: CAWSGIRVGRGNSPLHF. The CDR3 DNA sequence: TGTGCCTGGAGTGGCATAAGGGTTGGCAGGGGTAACTCACCCCTCCACTTT.

The chain joins TRBV7-9 to TRBJ1-3; no clear D. Trimming took off 5 bases at V and 4 bases at J, with 9 bases between the two ends. The CDR3 covers 13 residues. CDR1 is SEHNR, CDR2 FQNEAQ, per germline (reference sequence). CDR3 residues: CASSPLSGNTIYF. CDR3 DNA sequence: TGTGCCAGCAGCCCCCTGTCCGGAAACACCATATATTTT.

This sequence joins TRBV27 and TRBJ2-7; unclear D gene. V lost 3 bases and J lost 4, with 13 bases in between. Germline CDR1 is MNHEY and CDR2 is SMNVEV (reference sequence). The CDR3 length is 14 residues. CDR3 DNA sequence: TGTGCCAGCAGTTTGAAGGGCGATCGGTACGAGCAGTACTTC. As protein: CASSLKGDRYEQYF.

The chain joins TRBV11-3 to TRBJ2-2, with D tentatively TRBD1 or TRBD2 (5 bases each). With 6 bases removed from V and 5 bases from J, the gap between germline ends came to 19 bases. There are 16 residues in the CDR3. CDR1 and CDR2 from the germline V gene are SGHNT and YENEEA. CDR3 coding DNA: TGTGCCAGCAGTAAGGCACTAGGTGGGGGAACCGGGGAGCTGTTTTTT. It encodes CASSKALGGGTGELFF.

This sequence joins TRBV6-5 and TRBJ2-3, with 8 nucleotides matching TRBD2. The CDR3 totals 13 residues. Losses at the gene ends were 10 bases for V and 3 bases for J; bases not matched to a gene: 6. Per the germline V gene, CDR1 is MNHEY and CDR2 is SVGAGI. CDR3 amino acids: CATLAGGTDTQYF. The CDR3 DNA is TGTGCCACTTTGGCGGGGGGTACAGATACGCAGTATTTT.

The chain is built from TRBV19 and TRBJ1-4; 9 nucleotides line up with TRBD1. The germline V gene has CDR1 LNHDA and CDR2 SQIVND (reference sequence). V dropped 8 bases and J dropped 8; count of bases not matched to a gene: 3. The CDR3 has 12 residues. The CDR3 loop is CASSGTGEKLFF. CDR3 in DNA: TGTGCCAGTTCCGGGACAGGGGAAAAACTGTTTTTT.

The chain combines TRBV19 with TRBJ1-3; 8 bases match TRBD1. This CDR3 region has 16 residues. The V segment lost 6 bases and the J segment 8 bases; nucleotides outside the gene matches: 15. Germline V lookup: CDR1 LNHDA, CDR2 SQIVND (reference sequence). CDR3 bases: TGTGCCAGTAGACCGGCTCGACAGGGGAGTTTGGACACCATATATTTT. It is translated as CASRPARQGSLDTIYF.

The chain joins TRBV30 to TRBJ1-2; D gene uncertain. V was pared by 0 bases and J by 0 bases, with 5 bases between. This CDR3 region has 13 residues. Germline V lookup: CDR1 GTSNPN, CDR2 SVGIG (reference sequence). CDR3 loop: CAWSVQANYGYTF. Here the CDR3 DNA reads TGTGCCTGGAGTGTGCAGGCTAACTATGGCTACACCTTC.

The chain links TRBV5-8 to TRBJ1-1, with D perhaps matching TRBD1 (5 bases). Per the germline V gene, CDR1 is SGHTS and CDR2 is YDEGEE. V was pared by 1 base and J by 3 bases, with 10 bases between. The CDR3 is made up of 14 amino acids. CDR3 loop: CASSLTGEDTEAFF. For the CDR3, the DNA is TGTGCCAGCAGCTTGACAGGTGAGGACACTGAAGCTTTCTTT.

The chain has TRBV6-1 and TRBJ2-1, with D unresolved. Per the germline V gene, CDR1 is MNHNS and CDR2 is SASEGT. The CDR3 length is 12 residues. Between the trimmed V and J ends, which lost 5 bases and 5 bases, there was a span of 7 bases. CDR3 amino acids: CASSPRNNEQFF. In DNA form, the CDR3 reads TGTGCCAGCAGTCCGCGGAACAATGAGCAGTTCTTC.

V and J are TRBV16 and TRBJ2-7, with TRBD1 identical over 7 bases. Germline assignment: CDR1 KGHSY and CDR2 FQNENV. Trimming took 0 bases from V and 5 from J; bases not matched to a gene: 7. The CDR3 extends over 15 amino acids. The CDR3, as DNA: TGTGCCAGCAGCCAATCGATCGAGGGGGCCCACGAGCAGTACTTC. Its protein product is CASSQSIEGAHEQYF.

This clone was seen just once. This chain joins TRBV21-1 and TRBJ1-2. TRBV21-1 represents a pseudogene. The CDR3 contains 12 residues. CDR3 DNA sequence: TGTGCCAGCAGCAAAGTGGAATATGGCTACACCTTC. It translates to CASSKVEYGYTF.

This chain uses TRBV7-6 with TRBJ2-2; D not resolved. Between the trimmed V and J ends, which lost 3 bases and 5 bases, there was a span of 4 bases. The CDR3 extends over 12 amino acids. CDR1 SGHVS and CDR2 FNYEAQ come from the germline V gene. The CDR3 DNA is TGTGCCAGCAGCTTGGGGACCGGGGAGCTGTTTTTT. This codes for CASSLGTGELFF.

The chain links TRBV30 to TRBJ1-5; TRBD1 matches at 8 bases. The CDR3 is 13 amino acids. The germline gives CDR1 GTSNPN, CDR2 SVGIG (reference sequence). With 0 bases clipped from V and 6 bases from J, the junction kept 1 base outside the gene matches. As DNA, the CDR3 is TGTGCCTGGAGTGTACAGGGGGGTCAGCCCCAGCATTTT. This codes for CAWSVQGGQPQHF.

The table lists this clone with a count of one. The rearrangement uses TRBV30 and TRBJ2-4; no definite D call. V was shortened by 2 bases and J by 0 bases, with 17 bases between the two germline ends. The CDR3 sequence is 17 residues long. The germline gives CDR1 GTSNPN, CDR2 SVGIG (reference sequence). As DNA, the CDR3 is TGTGCCTGGAGTACAGACCTAGGGAAACTAGCCAAAAACATTCAGTACTTC. Its translation: CAWSTDLGKLAKNIQYF.

V is TRBV5-1 and J is TRBJ1-1; 10 bases map to TRBD1. Germline V gene sequence: CDR1 SGHRS, CDR2 YFSETQ. V shed 5 bases, J shed 5 bases, and the junction held 6 bases outside the gene matches. This CDR3 is built from 14 residues. The CDR3 here is CASSIGTGETEAFF. CDR3 DNA sequence: TGCGCCAGCAGTATAGGGACAGGGGAAACTGAAGCTTTCTTT.

CDR3 amino acids: CASSPDSHRGYEQYF. CDR3 nucleotide sequence: TGTGCCAGCAGTCCTGACAGCCATCGGGGCTACGAGCAGTACTTC. The chain combines TRBV5-4 with TRBJ2-7, with D perhaps assigned TRBD1 or TRBD2 (5 bases each). V was shortened by 5 bases and J by 3 bases, with 18 bases between the two germline ends. Germline V gene data show CDR1 as SGHNT and CDR2 as YYREEE (reference sequence). The CDR3 has 15 amino acids.

The chain couples TRBV9 to TRBJ2-3; 7 bases are a match to TRBD2. Per the germline V gene, CDR1 is SGDLS and CDR2 is YYNGEE. CDR3 length: 16 amino acids. J lost 5 bases, V lost 0 bases, and 9 bases had no gene match. CDR3 nucleotides: TGTGCCAGCAGCGTAGGTGGAGCGGGATATGAAGATACGCAGTATTTT. It is translated as CASSVGGAGYEDTQYF.

In DNA, the CDR3 is TGCGCCAGCAGCTTGGAGGGACAGGGGAGCTCCTATAATTCACCCCTCCACTTT. It codes for CASSLEGQGSSYNSPLHF. The genes are TRBV5-1 and TRBJ1-6; 10 bases match TRBD1. CDR3 length: 18 amino acids. Germline trimming cut 0 bases from V and 0 bases from J; bases unmatched to any gene: 3. CDR1 and CDR2 from the germline V gene are SGHRS and YFSETQ.

The chain combines TRBV30 with TRBJ2-6; D is unresolved. This CDR3 has 15 residues. Germline CDR1 reads GTSNPN; CDR2 reads SVGIG (reference sequence). V was cut by 0 bases and J by 0 bases, with 6 bases left in between. This chain's CDR3 is CAWSVAISGANVLTF. The DNA of the CDR3 is TGTGCCTGGAGTGTAGCGATCTCTGGGGCCAACGTCCTGACTTTC.

This clone has at least ten counts. The V call is TRBV15, the J call TRBJ1-5; 9 bases map to TRBD1. CDR3 length: 16 residues. V dropped 1 base and J dropped 3; count of bases not matched to a gene: 4. Germline CDR1 and CDR2: LNHNV and YYDKDF (reference sequence). CDR3 DNA sequence: TGTGCCACCAGCAGAGGGGGGACAGGGCCCAATCAGCCCCAGCATTTT. Translation: CATSRGGTGPNQPQHF.

The CDR3: CASPEKGAKNIQYF. CDR3 coding DNA: TGCGCCAGCCCGGAGAAGGGGGCCAAAAACATTCAGTACTTC. J is TRBJ2-4 and V is TRBV10-1; possibly TRBD1 for D (5 bases). From germline, CDR1 is WNHNN and CDR2 SYGVQD (reference sequence). The V end was cut by 8 bases, the J end by 1 base, with 12 bases between. There are 14 residues in the CDR3.